The 8 T cell receptor gamma chains given below trace back to one sample, sequenced in a study of Vδ1+ human thymocytes. These receptors' antigens are unknown. Extracted RNA was reverse transcribed into cDNA. Multiplex PCR used pooled V-gene forward primers and a constant-region reverse primer to amplify CDR3s. TCRdb re-called the multiplex PCR reads via CATT. Here the sample spans more than 35,000 gamma-chain clones, just over 20% being singletons. Overall study results and limits: In the thymus, TRG and TRD repertoires looked highly polyclonal with Gaussian CDR3 lengths.

The sequenced sample was Vdelta1+ gamma-delta thymocytes from the thymus. Sample subset: FACS-sorted CD3+ TCRalphabeta- TCRVdelta1+ TCRVdelta2- thymocytes. The receptors originated from a girl under three years old who had congenital heart surgery.

Only a few counts were recorded for this clone. Other DNA sequences in this specimen translate into the identical CDR3. The genes are TRGV8 and TRGJ1 or TRGJ2. CDR3 length equals 12 residues. V lost 2 bases to trimming and J lost 7 bases; unmatched junction nucleotides: 5. Germline CDR1 reads VENAVY; CDR2 reads YDSYNSRV. For the CDR3, the DNA is TGTGCCACCTGGGATATGAGGTATAAGAAACTCTTT. Its protein product is CATWDMRYKKLF.

On this clone: A read error is the likely source, as a far larger clone sits one nucleotide away. The sample carries other DNA sequences with the same CDR3. V gene TRGV9 combines with J gene TRGJ1 or TRGJ2. The germline V gene encodes CDR1 GITISATS and CDR2 ISYDGTV (reference sequence). The CDR3 is 13 residues long. The CDR3 region has the DNA TGTGCCTTGTGGGAGGGGAATTACTATAAGAAACTCTTT. Its protein is CALWEGNYYKKLF.

The sample holds a few counts of this clone. The chain has TRGV4 and TRGJP1. CDR3 size: 15 residues. Germline CDR1 reads EGSTGY; CDR2 reads YDSYTSSV. Losses at the gene ends were 4 bases for V and 0 bases for J; bases not matched to a gene: 5. The CDR3 loop is CATWDFHTTGWFKIF. Written as DNA, the CDR3 is TGTGCCACCTGGGACTTTCATACCACTGGTTGGTTCAAGATATTT.

The V and J genes are TRGV3 and TRGJ1 or TRGJ2. CDR3 length: 14 amino acids. V gave up 0 bases and J gave up 2 bases; unmatched junction bases: 4. Germline V gene sequence: CDR1 VTNTFY, CDR2 YDVSTARD (reference sequence). The CDR3 DNA reads as TGTGCCACCTGGGACAGGCATGATTATTATAAGAAACTCTTT. Encoded protein: CATWDRHDYYKKLF.

The V call is TRGV8, the J call TRGJ1 or TRGJ2. CDR3 length: 13 amino acids. The junction had 4 bases not matched to a gene; V was cut back by 1 base and J by 4 bases. The germline V gene has CDR1 VENAVY and CDR2 YDSYNSRV. CDR3 sequence reads: CATWDREYYKKLF. Here the CDR3 DNA reads TGTGCCACCTGGGATAGAGAATATTATAAGAAACTCTTT.

The chain is built from TRGV3 and TRGJ1 or TRGJ2. Germline CDR1 reads VTNTFY; CDR2 reads YDVSTARD (reference sequence). The trim removed 0 bases at V and 0 bases at J, leaving 14 bases unmatched. The CDR3 sequence is 18 residues long. CDR3 residues: CATWDRPPPSLNYYKKLF. The CDR3 nucleotides read TGTGCCACCTGGGACAGGCCACCTCCCTCCCTGAATTATTATAAGAAACTCTTT.

This clone has more than one count but fewer than ten. This chain links TRGV8 with TRGJ1 or TRGJ2. The CDR3 is 14 residues long. Trimming cost V 0 bases and J 9 bases; bases outside gene matches: 11. Germline loops: CDR1 VENAVY, CDR2 YDSYNSRV. The CDR3 spells CATWDRHLGSKKLF. CDR3 coding DNA: TGTGCCACCTGGGATAGGCACCTCGGTAGTAAGAAACTCTTT.

This clone was detected a few times. V gene TRGV5 combines with J gene TRGJ1 or TRGJ2. Trimming cost V 0 bases and J 10 bases; bases outside gene matches: 6. Germline V CDR1 and CDR2: VINAFY, YDVSNSKD. CDR3 length equals 12 residues. The CDR3 bases are TGTGCCACCTGGGACAGGGCCTCGAAGAAACTCTTT. It translates to CATWDRASKKLF.